This T cell receptor (beta chain) was profiled in a study of cytomegalovirus exposure and HLA in healthy donors. Study-wide background: Caucasian-associated ancestry cluster membership applied to about 83% of approximately 400 genotyped donors.

The PCR employed 60 Vbeta primers together with 13 Jbeta primers. Some clones are missing from TCRdb's copy, which holds only in-frame ones; the method was immunoSEQ multiplex PCR. The profile shows 180,000 or so clones, 70% to 85% of them singletons. V lost 5 bases, J lost 6 bases, and 11 bases lay in between. Per the germline V gene, CDR1 is MNHEY and CDR2 is SVGAGI. CDR3 length: 13 residues. The donors (healthy individuals) were bone marrow donors. This rearrangement joins TRBV6-5 to TRBJ1-5; D gene unclear. The material sequenced was PBMCs. The sequence was collected from a human donor in good health. In nucleotides, the CDR3 is TGTGCCAGCAGTGCCAGTCCGGGTCAGCCCCAGCATTTT. It codes for CASSASPGQPQHF.